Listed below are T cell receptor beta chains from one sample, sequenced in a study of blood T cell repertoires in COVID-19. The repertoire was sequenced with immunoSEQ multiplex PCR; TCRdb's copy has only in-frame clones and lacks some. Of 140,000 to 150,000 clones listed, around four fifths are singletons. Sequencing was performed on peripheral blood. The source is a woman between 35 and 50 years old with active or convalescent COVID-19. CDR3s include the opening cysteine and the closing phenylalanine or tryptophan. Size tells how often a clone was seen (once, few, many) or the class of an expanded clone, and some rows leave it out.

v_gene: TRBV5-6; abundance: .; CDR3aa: CASSWGQGHSGNTIYF
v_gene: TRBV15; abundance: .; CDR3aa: CATSRDGTGSGGYTF
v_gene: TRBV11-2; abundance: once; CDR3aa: CASSLDTSLGQNFQETQYF
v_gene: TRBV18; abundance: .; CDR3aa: CASSPRPLAGVGTDTQYF
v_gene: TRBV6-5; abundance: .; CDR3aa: CASIQDRASEAFF
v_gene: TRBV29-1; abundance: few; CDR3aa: CSVEGDYTEAFF
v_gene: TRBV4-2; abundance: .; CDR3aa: CASSVQGFYGYTF
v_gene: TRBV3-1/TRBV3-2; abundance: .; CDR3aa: CASRQAPPGQWDQPQHF
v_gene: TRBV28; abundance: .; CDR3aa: CASSPYKGAGIQYF
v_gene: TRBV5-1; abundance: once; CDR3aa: CASSLRGRTYEQYF
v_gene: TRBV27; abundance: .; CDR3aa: CATNRGYSNQPQHF
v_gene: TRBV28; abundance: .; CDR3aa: CASSARQLGADGYTF
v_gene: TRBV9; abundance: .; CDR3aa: CASSPGLNTGELFF
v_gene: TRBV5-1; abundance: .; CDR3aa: CASSLAPGGMGNQPQHF
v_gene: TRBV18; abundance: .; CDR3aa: CASSLDTGFSGNTIYF
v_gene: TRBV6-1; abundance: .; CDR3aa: CASSESRLDTQYF
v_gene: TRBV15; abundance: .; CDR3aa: CATSMEGGLGEQYF
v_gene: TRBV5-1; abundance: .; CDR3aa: CASRRAGQSDTEAFF
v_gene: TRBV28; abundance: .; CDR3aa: CASPDIAALGDTGELFF
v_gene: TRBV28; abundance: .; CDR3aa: CASGTGGALGGYTF
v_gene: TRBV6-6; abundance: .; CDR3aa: CASSYRDSGYSPLHF
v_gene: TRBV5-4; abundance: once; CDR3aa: CASRGTGSSSYEQYF
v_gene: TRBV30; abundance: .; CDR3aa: CAWSYMNTEAFF
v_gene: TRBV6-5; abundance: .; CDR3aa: CASSYSAGEIAGELFF
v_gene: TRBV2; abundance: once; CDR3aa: CASSGGLNTEAFF
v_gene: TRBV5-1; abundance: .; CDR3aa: CASSGGTGRNQPQHF
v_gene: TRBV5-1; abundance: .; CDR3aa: CASSLAHRASQGGYTF
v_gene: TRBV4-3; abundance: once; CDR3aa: CASSQGGGTEGPNEQFF
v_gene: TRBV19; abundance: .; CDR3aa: CASSIGRTYEQYF
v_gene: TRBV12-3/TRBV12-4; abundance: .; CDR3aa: CASSLQGADGYTF
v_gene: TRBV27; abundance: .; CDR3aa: CASSLAGVAHEQYF